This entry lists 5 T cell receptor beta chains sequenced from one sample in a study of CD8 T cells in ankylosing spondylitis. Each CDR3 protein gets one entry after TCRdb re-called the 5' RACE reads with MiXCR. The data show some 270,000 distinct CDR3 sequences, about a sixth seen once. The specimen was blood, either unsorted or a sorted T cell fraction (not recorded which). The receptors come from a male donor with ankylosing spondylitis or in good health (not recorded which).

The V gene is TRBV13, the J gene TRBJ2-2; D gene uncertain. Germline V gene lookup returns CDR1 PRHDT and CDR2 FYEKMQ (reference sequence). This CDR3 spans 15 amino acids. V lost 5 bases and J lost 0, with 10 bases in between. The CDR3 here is CASSTQHANTGELFF. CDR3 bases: TGTGCCAGCAGCACCCAGCATGCGAACACCGGGGAGCTGTTTTTT.

CDR3 bases: TGTGCCAGCAGCGTATTAGGGACGAGCACAGATACGCAGTATTTT. Translated, it gives CASSVLGTSTDTQYF. The J gene is TRBJ2-3, the V gene TRBV9, with D perhaps being TRBD1 or TRBD2 (5 bases each). The CDR3 covers 15 residues. The V gene's germline CDR1 is SGDLS and CDR2 YYNGEE. The V and J ends lost 1 base and 0 bases respectively, with 9 bases between them.

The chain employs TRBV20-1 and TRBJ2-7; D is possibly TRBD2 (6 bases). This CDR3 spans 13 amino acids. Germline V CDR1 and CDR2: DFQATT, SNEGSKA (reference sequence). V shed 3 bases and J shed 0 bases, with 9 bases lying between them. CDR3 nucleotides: TGCAGTGCTAGTGAGGGACTCTCCTACGAGCAGTACTTC. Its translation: CSASEGLSYEQYF.

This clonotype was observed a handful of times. CDR3 in amino acids: CSVEIGGMNTEAFF. In DNA, the CDR3 is TGCAGCGTTGAAATAGGCGGAATGAACACTGAAGCTTTCTTT. This chain links TRBV29-1 with TRBJ1-1; D not resolved. The length of the CDR3 is 14 residues. Germline values: CDR1 SQVTM, CDR2 ANQGSEA. V lost 2 bases and J lost 0, with 10 bases in between.

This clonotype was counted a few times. The DNA for the CDR3 is TGTGCCAGCAGTTTAAAGGTTGATGGCTACACCTTC. Protein sequence: CASSLKVDGYTF. The chain links TRBV12-3 or TRBV12-4 to TRBJ1-2; D not resolved. CDR3 size: 12 residues. The V end was cut by 2 bases, the J end by 6 bases, with 7 bases between.